Presented here are 2 T cell receptor beta chains from one specimen sequenced in a study of cytomegalovirus exposure and HLA in healthy donors (dated by TCRdb to about 2017). Receptors were amplified or captured by the immunoSEQ multiplex PCR assay. For the multiplex PCR, a mixture combining 60 forward primers for TCR Vbeta segments and 13 reverse primers for TCR Jbeta segments was used. The immuneACCESS repertoire file appears here via TCRdb, limited to in-frame rearrangements. These files lack a portion of the clones; in checked studies, under half of the deficit traces to unresolved V genes, and the cause of the others is not known. This sample lists 200,000 to 250,000 clones; 77% were detected once. The top ten clones comprise roughly 2.6% of the sample. The source material was PBMCs. Receptor source: a woman in her sixties in good health and CMV-seropositive.

The rearrangement uses TRBV28 and TRBJ1-2; D not certain. The V end lost 5 bases, the J end lost 4 bases, and 11 bases lay between the germline ends. This CDR3 is built from 13 residues. From germline, CDR1 is MDHEN and CDR2 SYDVKM. CDR3 DNA sequence: TGTGCCAGCAGTGCACAGCCCTCCTATGGCTACACCTTC. This sequence encodes CASSAQPSYGYTF.

The J gene is TRBJ2-2, the V gene TRBV7-7; no firm D call. The V end was cut by 5 bases, the J end by 3 bases, with 7 bases between. This CDR3 is 13 amino acids long. CDR1 and CDR2 (germline): SSHAT, FNYEAQ (reference sequence). CDR3 protein: CASSVSYTGELFF. CDR3 bases: TGTGCCAGCAGCGTCAGTTACACCGGGGAGCTGTTTTTT. The full variable domain, in which reference TRBV7-7 and TRBJ2-2 provide the parts outside the CDR3, is GAGVSQSPRYKVTKRGQDVTLRCDPISSHATLYWYQQALGQGPEFLTYFNYEAQPDKSGLPSDRFSAERPEGSISTLTIQRTEQRDSAMYRCASSVSYTGELFFGEGSRLTVL.